Given below is one T cell receptor (beta chain) in context. The data are from a study of blood T cell repertoires in COVID-19. About the research overall: Sample material is recorded as cDNA or gDNA derived from T cells, B-cell-depleted T cells, or PBMCs.

Authors' processing steps: Reference gene primer amplification gave estimated nucleated cell counts. The data were produced by immunoSEQ multiplex PCR, yet TCRdb's version contains in-frame clones alone and is incomplete. V and J calls plus clone size are reproduced from that table; the DNA served to infer D and trimming. The repertoire consists of 93,000 or so clones, with about 86% occurring once and the leading ten covering less than 4.5%. This clonotype was obtained from a human donor in a cohort sampled during active COVID-19. Material for sequencing was peripheral blood.

The CDR3 DNA is TGCAGTGCTAGCGTAGATCAGCCCCAGCATTTT. The encoded protein is CSASVDQPQHF. The chain links TRBV20-1 to TRBJ1-5; D uncertain. V was shortened by 3 bases and J by 5 bases, with 5 bases between the two germline ends. Germline V gene sequence: CDR1 DFQATT, CDR2 SNEGSKA (reference sequence). The CDR3 has 11 residues.